Listed below are T cell receptor beta chains from one sample, sequenced in a study of blood T cells in healthy people across ages. TCRdb called the 5' RACE reads again in MiXCR, with one record for every CDR3 protein. The top ten clones hold approximately 7.9% of a sample with more than 1.4 million distinct CDR3 sequences, approximately 38% of them seen once. What was sequenced was blood. The source of these receptors is a woman aged 18-29 years in good health. Each CDR3 is given with its conserved first and last residue. D genes are given only for firm matches. Size is stated for part of the rows, as once, few or many counts, or as a class when the clone is expanded.

j_call,v_call,clone_size,d_call,cdr3_aa,cdr3_nt
TRBJ2-1,TRBV20-1,-,TRBD2,CSVLPGEGNEQFF,TGCAGTGTATTACCTGGGGAGGGGAACGAGCAGTTCTTC
TRBJ2-7,TRBV27,-,-,CASGAEGQNYEQYF,TGTGCCAGCGGGGCGGAAGGACAGAACTACGAGCAGTACTTC
TRBJ2-7,TRBV20-1,-,-,CSARGGASYEQYF,TGCAGTGCTAGAGGGGGGGCCTCCTACGAGCAGTACTTC
TRBJ2-7,TRBV6-2/TRBV6-3,once,-,CAGSASPFYNEQYF,TGTGCCGGCAGTGCTAGTCCTTTTTACAATGAGCAGTACTTC
TRBJ2-1,TRBV30,few,TRBD2,CAWKGIAGDNEQFF,TGTGCCTGGAAGGGAATTGCGGGAGACAATGAGCAGTTCTTC
TRBJ2-7,TRBV9,few,-,CASSPPAWNEQYF,TGTGCCAGCAGCCCCCCCGCGTGGAACGAGCAGTACTTC
TRBJ2-1,TRBV24-1,-,-,CATSDFSSDEQFF,TGTGCCACCAGTGATTTCTCTAGCGACGAGCAGTTCTTC
TRBJ1-5,TRBV27,-,TRBD1,CASGGRGLYQPQHF,TGTGCCAGCGGGGGCAGGGGGCTTTATCAGCCCCAGCATTTT
TRBJ1-2,TRBV28,few,-,CASSLSFSGVNYGYTF,TGTGCCAGCAGTTTATCCTTTTCAGGGGTCAACTATGGCTACACCTTC
TRBJ2-2,TRBV27,-,TRBD1,CASRTGTGRVNTGELFF,TGTGCCAGCAGGACTGGGACAGGGCGCGTAAACACCGGGGAGCTGTTTTTT
TRBJ2-3,TRBV6-6,many,-,CASTPESADTQYF,TGTGCCAGCACCCCAGAGTCGGCAGATACGCAGTATTTT
TRBJ1-4,TRBV6-5,many,-,CASTQSGTSREKLFF,TGTGCCAGCACCCAGTCCGGGACCAGTCGAGAAAAACTGTTTTTT
TRBJ1-2,TRBV10-2,-,-,CASSESAGSYGYTF,TGCGCCAGCAGTGAGTCGGCAGGGTCGTATGGCTACACCTTC
TRBJ1-1,TRBV7-9,-,-,CASSFDWTNTEAFF,TGTGCCAGCAGCTTCGACTGGACGAACACTGAAGCTTTCTTT
TRBJ2-7,TRBV27,-,TRBD1,CASSLSGGQGLSYEQYF,TGTGCCAGCAGTTTATCGGGGGGACAGGGTCTCTCCTACGAGCAGTACTTC
TRBJ1-5,TRBV6-5,-,-,CASSLTGGSNRPQHF,TGTGCCAGCAGTTTGACAGGTGGCAGCAATCGGCCCCAGCATTTT
TRBJ1-1,TRBV10-3,-,-,CVISEVQNTEAFF,TGTGTCATCAGTGAGGTTCAGAACACTGAAGCTTTCTTT
TRBJ2-5,TRBV9,once,TRBD2,CASSVGTSGGHQETQYF,TGTGCCAGCAGCGTTGGGACTAGCGGGGGGCACCAAGAGACCCAGTACTTC
TRBJ2-5,TRBV2,-,-,CASSEVLARETQYF,TGTGCCAGCAGTGAAGTCCTAGCTCGAGAGACCCAGTACTTC
TRBJ1-2,TRBV5-6,-,TRBD1,CASSLEMTGNVYGYTF,TGTGCCAGCAGCTTGGAAATGACAGGGAACGTCTATGGCTACACCTTC
TRBJ1-2,TRBV29-1,-,-,CSAIPQQNYGYTF,TGCAGCGCCATCCCGCAGCAAAACTATGGCTACACCTTC
TRBJ2-7,TRBV5-1,-,-,CASYTAEGGSYEQYF,TGCGCCAGCTACACAGCCGAGGGGGGGTCCTACGAGCAGTACTTC
TRBJ2-7,TRBV20-1,-,-,CSARRDVYNEQYF,TGCAGTGCTAGGAGGGACGTCTACAATGAGCAGTACTTC
TRBJ2-3,TRBV19,few,-,CASSMTGITTDTQYF,TGTGCCAGTAGTATGACAGGAATTACCACAGATACGCAGTATTTT
TRBJ2-7,TRBV10-3,few,-,CAISESRTERSYEQYF,TGTGCCATCAGCGAGTCGAGGACAGAACGCTCCTACGAGCAGTACTTC
TRBJ2-3,TRBV20-1,few,-,CSAAAPGLADTQYF,TGCAGTGCAGCGGCTCCGGGGTTGGCAGATACGCAGTATTTT
TRBJ2-3,TRBV6-5,-,TRBD1,CASSLSSGTGTDTQYF,TGTGCCAGCAGTCTTAGTTCCGGGACAGGGACAGATACGCAGTATTTT
TRBJ2-7,TRBV12-3/TRBV12-4,-,-,CASSHLGSSYEQYF,TGTGCCAGCAGTCACCTAGGGAGCTCCTACGAGCAGTACTTC
TRBJ2-3,TRBV6-1,few,-,CASTLVDTQYF,TGTGCCAGCACGCTGGTCGATACGCAGTATTTT
TRBJ2-3,TRBV7-2,few,-,CASSTRWGDTQYF,TGTGCCAGCAGCACACGGTGGGGGGATACGCAGTATTTT
TRBJ1-5,TRBV11-2,few,-,CASSSQDNQPQHF,TGTGCCAGCAGCTCGCAAGATAATCAGCCCCAGCATTTT
TRBJ1-2,TRBV12-3/TRBV12-4,-,-,CASSLTAVQANYGYTF,TGTGCCAGCAGTTTAACGGCAGTTCAGGCTAACTATGGCTACACCTTC
TRBJ1-5,TRBV20-1,few,-,CSARGAGASQPQHF,TGCAGTGCCCGAGGTGCGGGGGCGTCTCAGCCCCAGCATTTT
TRBJ2-7,TRBV15,-,TRBD1,CATSIGTGAYEQYF,TGTGCCACCAGCATCGGGACAGGTGCCTACGAGCAGTACTTC
TRBJ2-3,TRBV20-1,few,TRBD2,CSATSTSGRADTQYF,TGCAGTGCTACGTCAACTAGCGGGAGGGCAGATACGCAGTATTTT
TRBJ2-1,TRBV12-3/TRBV12-4,many,TRBD2,CASSLTSGLSYNEQFF,TGTGCCAGCAGTCTGACTAGCGGACTCTCCTACAATGAGCAGTTCTTC
TRBJ2-3,TRBV4-1,-,-,CASSQESGLDTQYF,TGCGCCAGCAGCCAAGAGAGTGGGCTGGATACGCAGTATTTT
TRBJ2-3,TRBV20-1,-,TRBD2,CSARLAGDNTDTQYF,TGCAGTGCGAGACTAGCGGGGGACAACACAGATACGCAGTATTTT
TRBJ1-5,TRBV15,-,-,CATSNSNQPQHF,TGTGCCACCAGCAATAGCAATCAGCCCCAGCATTTT
TRBJ2-4,TRBV7-9,-,-,CASSSPDPSRENIQYF,TGTGCCAGCAGCTCCCCGGACCCCAGTAGAGAAAACATTCAGTACTTC
TRBJ2-7,TRBV30,-,TRBD1,CAWSEGQVVVYF,TGTGCCTGGAGTGAGGGACAGGTGGTTGTGTACTTC
TRBJ1-1,TRBV25-1,-,-,CASRGMVGTAFF,TGTGCCAGCCGGGGGATGGTCGGTACGGCTTTCTTT
TRBJ2-5,TRBV28,once,TRBD2,CASSSPPGTSAETQYF,TGTGCCAGCAGTTCGCCCCCCGGGACTAGCGCGGAGACCCAGTACTTC